The 20 T cell receptor gamma chains in this list originate from one sample, sequenced in a study of gamma delta lymphoproliferative disorders and STAT genes (dated by TCRdb to 2016 to 2019). Library generation was performed with multiplex PCR. The run used an Illumina MiSeq. TCRdb reprocessed the public data with the CATT caller; entries with the same nucleotide sequence were combined afterwards. The sample has 800 to 1,100 gamma-chain clones on record, roughly 31% of them singletons. About 30% of the sample belongs to the ten largest clones. For both patients and controls, peripheral blood mononuclear cells were isolated, and the genomic DNA from these cells was used for TCR sequencing. The specimen was blood. The source is a human donor in good health.

The V call is TRGV11, the J call TRGJ1 or TRGJ2. Since TCRdb gives no J gene, matching the DNA to germline was used here to assign it. TRGV11 is given ORF status, its function remaining uncertain. The V gene end was trimmed by 8 bases and the J gene end by 9 bases; junction bases not matched to a gene: 10. This CDR3 region has 12 residues. CDR3 sequence (DNA): TGTGCCTGCTGGAGTTCTTTATTTAAGAAACTCTTT. It translates to CACWSSLFKKLF.

V usage is TRGV10 and J usage is TRGJ1 or TRGJ2. The J gene is absent in TCRdb and was assigned here via DNA matching to germline. TRGV10 is an open reading frame whose function is uncertain. The CDR3 runs 16 residues. V shed 8 bases and J 2 bases; nucleotides not matched to a gene: 16. CDR3 sequence (DNA): TGTGCTGCGTGGGATTATACCGGGGGGTATTATTATAAGAAACTCTTT. Its translation is CAAWDYTGGYYYKKLF.

In this sample, this clone is medium-sized. The rearrangement joins TRGV4 to TRGJ1 or TRGJ2. TCRdb records no J gene; here it was assigned by comparing the DNA to germline. Germline values: CDR1 EGSTGY, CDR2 YDSYTSSV. The CDR3 loop spans 16 amino acids. V lost 4 bases to trimming and J lost 3 bases; unmatched junction nucleotides: 15. The DNA for the CDR3 is TGTGCCACCTGGGACCCTACGGCGGGTTGTTATTATAAGAAACTCTTT. Encoded protein: CATWDPTAGCYYKKLF.

As for this clone: The limits of the CDR3 on the DNA are not certain, so only TCRdb's listed CDR3 is given. There is no J gene call, but TRGV2 is given as the V gene. Looked up from germline, CDR1 is EGSNGY and CDR2 is YDSYNSKV. Ends included, the CDR3 has 19 residues. CDR3 sequence: CATWDLYLMRNSLAVEQHF.

By frequency in the sample, this clone is large. Written as DNA, the CDR3 is TGTGCCACCTGGGAGGCCTCCGATTATAAGAAACTCTTT. Amino acid sequence: CATWEASDYKKLF. The gene calls are TRGV8 and TRGJ1 or TRGJ2. The J gene is not listed in TCRdb, so it was assigned here from a DNA match to germline. This CDR3 is built from 13 residues. The J segment lost 5 bases and the V segment lost 4 bases, leaving 8 bases of the junction unmatched. The germline V gene encodes CDR1 VENAVY and CDR2 YDSYNSRV.

By frequency in the sample, this clone is medium-sized. The gene calls are TRGV5 and TRGJ1 or TRGJ2. The J gene was missing in TCRdb and was found by matching the end of the DNA to germline. CDR3 length: 13 amino acids. The V gene end was trimmed by 1 base and the J gene end by 6 bases; junction bases not matched to a gene: 6. CDR1 is VINAFY and CDR2 is YDVSNSKD in the germline V gene. The chain's CDR3 is CATWDRRGYKKLF. DNA for the CDR3: TGTGCCACCTGGGACAGACGGGGTTATAAGAAACTCTTT.

This clone is labeled medium-sized (0.01 to 0.1%). This chain uses TRGV8 with TRGJ1 or TRGJ2. TCRdb does not report a J gene; here it was assigned by matching the DNA to germline references. The CDR3 has 11 amino acids. The ends lost 5 bases at V and 7 bases at J; junction bases unmatched: 5. Germline V lookup: CDR1 VENAVY, CDR2 YDSYNSRV. CDR3 sequence: CATWAEYKKLF. The CDR3 DNA reads as TGTGCCACCTGGGCGGAGTATAAGAAACTCTTT.

Within the sample, this clone is medium-sized. No call exists for the J gene, whereas the V gene is TRGV3. Germline assignment: CDR1 VTNTFY and CDR2 YDVSTARD (reference sequence). This CDR3 region has 13 residues. As DNA, the CDR3 is TGTGCCACCTGGGACAGGGGGGGGGTTAGAAAACTCTTT. Protein sequence: CATWDRGGVRKLF.

V usage is TRGV10 and J usage is TRGJP1. The J gene, missing from TCRdb, was assigned here through DNA to germline matching. TRGV10 counts as an open reading frame of uncertain function. This CDR3 has 14 amino acids. With V trimmed by 8 bases and J by 6 bases, 10 bases remained unmatched. The CDR3, as DNA: TGTGCTGCGTGGGATTTTCTCGCTGGTTGGTTCAAGATATTT. Amino acid sequence: CAAWDFLAGWFKIF.

In this sample, this clone is large (0.1 to 1%). The chain links TRGV10 to TRGJP1. No J segment appears in TCRdb, so it was assigned here by matching the sequence to germline. TRGV10 belongs to the ORF category, with a function that is uncertain. This CDR3 region has 11 residues. Trimming cost V 8 bases and J 8 bases; bases outside gene matches: 3. The CDR3 reads CAAWRGWFKIF. The CDR3 region has the DNA TGTGCTGCGTGGCGAGGTTGGTTCAAGATATTT.

This clone is large (0.1 to 1%) within its sample. Written as DNA, the CDR3 is TGTGCTGCGTGGGATTTTCCCGCTTTTTATTATAAGAAACTCTTT. Translated: CAAWDFPAFYYKKLF. This sequence joins TRGV10 and TRGJ1 or TRGJ2. No J gene is reported in TCRdb; it was inferred here by comparing the DNA with germline. TRGV10 is filed as an ORF, its function uncertain. V was clipped by 8 bases and J by 3 bases; unmatched bases: 14. The CDR3 extends over 15 amino acids.

This clone is judged medium-sized. The chain joins TRGV2 to TRGJ1 or TRGJ2. Matching the DNA to germline supplied the J gene, which TCRdb does not give. CDR3 length equals 14 residues. Losses at the gene ends were 0 bases for V and 3 bases for J; bases not matched to a gene: 5. CDR1 and CDR2 (germline): EGSNGY, YDSYNSKV. CDR3 coding DNA: TGTGCCACCTGGGACGGGAAGATTTATTATAAGAAACTCTTT. This encodes CATWDGKIYYKKLF.

By sample share, this clone is large (0.1 to 1%). The CDR3 loop is CATWDRRDYYKKLF. The CDR3 DNA follows: TGTGCCACCTGGGATAGGCGGGATTATTATAAGAAACTCTTT. The V call is TRGV8, the J call TRGJ1 or TRGJ2. TCRdb leaves out the J gene; it was filled in here by matching the DNA to germline. The CDR3 runs to 14 residues. CDR1 VENAVY and CDR2 YDSYNSRV come from the germline V gene. J was trimmed by 2 bases and V by 0 bases; bases with no gene match: 4.

This clone appeared a few times. TCRdb pairs this DNA with a much larger clone's protein that differs at residue 5, likely a read error; the protein shown was translated from the DNA. V is TRGV10 and J is TRGJ1 or TRGJ2. Here the J gene came from matching the DNA to germline, since TCRdb omits it. TRGV10 is assigned to the ORF class and has an uncertain function. Trimming cost V 8 bases and J 2 bases; bases outside gene matches: 1. CDR3 size: 11 residues. CDR3 amino acids: CAAWHYYKKLF. DNA for the CDR3: TGTGCTGCGTGGCATTATTATAAGAAACTCTTT.

This clone is judged large. This chain joins TRGV8 and TRGJ1 or TRGJ2. The J gene is absent in TCRdb and was assigned here via DNA matching to germline. V lost 0 bases and J lost 6; bases outside the gene matches: 5. In germline, CDR1 is VENAVY, CDR2 YDSYNSRV. The CDR3 is made up of 13 amino acids. Here the CDR3 reads CATWDRQSYKKLF. In DNA form, the CDR3 reads TGTGCCACCTGGGATAGGCAAAGTTATAAGAAACTCTTT.

V usage is TRGV10 and J usage is TRGJ1 or TRGJ2. TCRdb gives no J gene; it was assigned here by matching the DNA to germline. TRGV10 is labeled an ORF, and its function is uncertain. Unmatched junction bases numbered 14, after V lost 8 bases and J lost 6 bases. This CDR3 contains 14 residues. In nucleotides, the CDR3 is TGTGCTGCGTGGGATTTTCACCCATTTTATAAGAAACTCTTT. Protein product: CAAWDFHPFYKKLF.

By frequency in the sample, this clone is large (0.1 to 1%). J is TRGJ1 or TRGJ2 and V is TRGV4. Here the J gene was assigned by germline matching of the DNA, as TCRdb has none. The germline V gene encodes CDR1 EGSTGY and CDR2 YDSYTSSV. The CDR3 runs 15 residues. J gave up 0 bases and V 0 bases, and 5 bases lay outside the gene matches. The CDR3 region has the DNA TGTGCCACCTGGGATGGGCTCTGGAATTATTATAAGAAACTCTTT. Amino acids: CATWDGLWNYYKKLF.

This clone qualifies as medium-sized. This chain connects TRGV10 to TRGJ1 or TRGJ2. The J gene was missing in TCRdb and was found by matching the end of the DNA to germline. TRGV10 belongs to the ORF category, with a function that is uncertain. V trimming: 8 bases; J trimming: 2 bases; junction bases outside the gene matches: 25. CDR3 length: 19 residues. The CDR3 spells CAAWGLNFIKLRDYYKKLF. The CDR3 DNA reads TGTGCTGCGTGGGGACTGAATTTTATCAAGCTTCGGGATTATTATAAGAAACTCTTT.

The gene calls are TRGV2 and TRGJP2. No J gene was available from TCRdb, and it was assigned here by a germline match of the DNA. The trim removed 0 bases at V and 6 bases at J, leaving 4 bases unmatched. Per germline, CDR1 EGSNGY and CDR2 YDSYNSKV. The CDR3 contains 14 residues. DNA of the CDR3: TGTGCCACCTGGGACGGGATCCGTGATTGGATCAAGACGTTT. Amino acid sequence: CATWDGIRDWIKTF.

This clone qualifies as large. The chain combines TRGV8 with TRGJ1 or TRGJ2. The J gene was not available in TCRdb and was assigned here by matching the DNA to germline segments. J lost 1 base, V lost 4 bases, and 4 bases had no gene match. The CDR3 is 13 residues long. In germline, CDR1 is VENAVY, CDR2 YDSYNSRV. In nucleotides, the CDR3 is TGTGCCACCTGGGACCGAAATTATTATAAGAAACTCTTT. Protein product: CATWDRNYYKKLF.